Below are 30 T cell receptor beta chains sequenced from a single sample in a study of CXCR3-negative and CXCR3-positive naive CD8 T cells (dated by TCRdb to the late 2010s). What the study reported, not specific to this receptor: Compared with CXCR3-negative naive cells, CXCR3-positive naive cells had TRB CDR3s with higher hydrophobicity (lower Kidera factor 4), lower energy, and higher strength and volume indices.

Their antigens remain unidentified. For sequencing, a NextSeq 550 was employed. The Human TCR Profiling Kit (MiLaboratory) was used to prepare UMI-labeled 5' RACE TRB cDNA libraries. TCRdb reprocessed the public reads and reports one entry per CDR3 protein sequence, without DNA. The sample table holds approximately 100,000 distinct CDR3 sequences. Roughly 0.35% of the sample belongs to the ten largest clones. The specimen sequenced was naive CXCR3+ CD8+ T cells from blood. The cell subset or site label on this specimen signifies: CD45RO-CCR7+CD27+CD95- naive CD8+ T cells expressing CXCR3 (TNR3+). The receptor set was obtained from a human donor in good health. Some clones in this sample may be carry-over from other donors' samples.

The gene calls are TRBV20-1 and TRBJ2-2; TCRdb's assignment of TRBD1 cannot be checked, as there is no DNA. From germline, CDR1 is DFQATT and CDR2 SNEGSKA (reference sequence). The CDR3 length is 20 residues. The CDR3 region is CSARLNRGAKAWLVTGELFF.

V gene TRBV5-5 combines with J gene TRBJ2-7; TCRdb returns TRBD1, unconfirmable since there is no DNA. CDR1 SGHKS and CDR2 YYEKEE come from the germline V gene (reference sequence). CDR3 length: 13 residues. CDR3 loop: CASSLGVAREQYF.

The chain recombines TRBV11-1 with TRBJ1-2; no DNA is available, so the TRBD1 call from TCRdb remains unchecked. The germline V gene encodes CDR1 SGHAT and CDR2 FQDESV (reference sequence). The CDR3 extends over 14 amino acids. The CDR3 here is CASSPPTGTEGYTF. Looking up the rest from reference TRBV11-1 and TRBJ1-2 gives the full variable domain: EAEVAQSPRYKITEKSQAVAFWCDPISGHATLYWYRQILGQGPELLVQFQDESVVDDSQLPKDRFSAERLKGVDSTLKIQPAELGDSAMYLCASSPPTGTEGYTFGSGTRLTVV.

This chain's CDR3 is CASSLGQYDEQYF. The gene calls are TRBV7-7 and TRBJ2-7; TCRdb picks TRBD1, but there is no DNA to check that call. This CDR3 comprises 13 residues. CDR1 is SSHAT and CDR2 is FNYEAQ in the germline V gene (reference sequence).

CDR3: CASSTGRNTEAFF. The rearrangement joins TRBV2 to TRBJ1-1; absent DNA, TCRdb's TRBD1 call cannot be checked. The V gene's germline CDR1 is SNHLY and CDR2 FYNNEI. The CDR3 is 13 residues long.

The chain has TRBV7-4 and TRBJ2-1. Germline CDR1 reads SGHVT; CDR2 reads SQSDAQ. The CDR3 runs to 12 residues. The CDR3 protein is CADCRNRHEQFF.

V is TRBV29-1 and J is TRBJ2-7; TCRdb's assignment of TRBD1 cannot be checked, as there is no DNA. The CDR3 has 17 amino acids. In germline, CDR1 is SQVTM, CDR2 ANQGSEA. CDR3 residues: CSVEIGLGARGTYEQYF.

V is TRBV5-1 and J is TRBJ2-2; TCRdb calls TRBD2, which cannot be checked without DNA. The CDR3 is 15 residues long. The V gene's germline CDR1 is SGHRS and CDR2 YFSETQ. CDR3 in amino acids: CASSLELAGSGELFF.

This chain joins TRBV9 and TRBJ1-1. The germline V gene has CDR1 SGDLS and CDR2 YYNGEE. The CDR3 spans 16 residues. CDR3 sequence reads: CASSASPKALNTEAFF. The entire variable domain, with the rest obtained from reference TRBV9 and TRBJ1-1, is as follows: DSGVTQTPKHLITATGQRVTLRCSPRSGDLSVYWYQQSLDQGLQFLIQYYNGEERAKGNILERFSAQQFPDLHSELNLSSLELGDSALYFCASSASPKALNTEAFFGQGTRLTVV.

V gene TRBV11-2 combines with J gene TRBJ2-2; TCRdb designates TRBD1, a call that cannot be tested without DNA. The germline V gene has CDR1 SGHAT and CDR2 FQNNGV. The CDR3 has 16 residues. CDR3 residues: CASSPSGQRPTGELFF.

This rearrangement joins TRBV6-5 to TRBJ2-3; TCRdb's D call of TRBD2 is untestable without DNA. Per germline, CDR1 MNHEY and CDR2 SVGAGI. The CDR3 has 17 residues. The CDR3 sequence: CASSYGIAGGPTDTQYF.

The chain has TRBV7-3 and TRBJ2-1; without DNA, the TCRdb call of TRBD1 cannot be checked. Germline values: CDR1 SGHTA, CDR2 FQGTGA. The CDR3 loop spans 14 amino acids. CDR3 in amino acids: CASSSGTGLNEQFF.

This sequence joins TRBV12-3 or TRBV12-4 and TRBJ2-5. The CDR3 consists of 13 residues. The CDR3 sequence: CASSFGPRETQYF.

The chain is built from TRBV7-9 and TRBJ2-1; the D gene TCRdb calls, TRBD2, cannot be checked with no DNA. The CDR3 has 16 amino acids. CDR1 and CDR2 from the germline V gene are SEHNR and FQNEAQ (reference sequence). This CDR3 reads CASSPTGTSGNNEQFF.

The chain couples TRBV29-1 to TRBJ2-4; TCRdb indicates TRBD1, and absent DNA this call remains unverified. The CDR3 covers 13 residues. Germline V gene lookup returns CDR1 SQVTM and CDR2 ANQGSEA. CDR3 region: CSAGGTGIGIQYF.

This chain joins TRBV12-5 and TRBJ2-7; absent DNA, TCRdb's TRBD2 call cannot be checked. Germline CDR1 reads LGHNT; CDR2 reads FRNRAP. This CDR3 spans 16 amino acids. CDR3 amino acids: CASGLAQTPLPYEQYF.

The genes are TRBV28 and TRBJ2-1; no DNA is available, so the TRBD2 call from TCRdb remains unchecked. CDR1 is MDHEN and CDR2 is SYDVKM in the germline V gene. The CDR3 extends over 15 amino acids. The CDR3 is CVSSFGTSADNEQFF.

The chain employs TRBV4-3 and TRBJ2-1; absent DNA, TCRdb's TRBD2 call cannot be checked. The germline CDR1 and CDR2 sequences are LGHNA and YSLEER. This CDR3 contains 21 residues. CDR3 loop: CASSQGAWASGGAGLYNEQFF.

The chain recombines TRBV29-1 with TRBJ2-1; TCRdb's D gene call, TRBD1, goes unchecked for lack of DNA. CDR3 length: 12 amino acids. CDR1 and CDR2 (germline): SQVTM, ANQGSEA. CDR3: CSLLRDRDEQFF.

The genes are TRBV7-9 and TRBJ2-1; TCRdb gives TRBD1 as the D gene, but with no DNA this cannot be confirmed. CDR1 SEHNR and CDR2 FQNEAQ come from the germline V gene (reference sequence). CDR3 length: 14 residues. This chain's CDR3 is CASSGRDGNNEQFF.

The rearrangement uses TRBV5-1 and TRBJ2-7. The V gene's germline CDR1 is SGHRS and CDR2 YFSETQ. This CDR3 comprises 13 residues. This chain's CDR3 is CASSLVSVSEQYF.

The chain couples TRBV5-1 to TRBJ2-1; TCRdb outputs TRBD2, but without DNA this stays unchecked. The CDR3 is made up of 20 amino acids. The germline V gene encodes CDR1 SGHRS and CDR2 YFSETQ. CDR3 region: CASSLVLVLAGGSSYNEQFF.

The chain combines TRBV7-9 with TRBJ2-1; TCRdb's D call of TRBD2 is untestable without DNA. The CDR3 sequence is 14 residues long. Germline CDR1 SEHNR, CDR2 FQNEAQ (reference sequence). The CDR3 reads CASSSIAGMNEQFF.

CDR3 in amino acids: CASSLVVETQYF. The chain carries TRBV11-2 and TRBJ2-5. CDR3 length equals 12 residues. Germline lookup yields CDR1 SGHAT and CDR2 FQNNGV.

This chain uses TRBV3-1 with TRBJ2-1; TCRdb outputs TRBD1, but without DNA this stays unchecked. Germline V lookup: CDR1 LGHDT, CDR2 YNNKEL (reference sequence). CDR3 length equals 15 residues. CDR3 protein: CASSQDSGTTNEQFF.

The chain links TRBV15 to TRBJ2-7; TCRdb outputs TRBD2, but without DNA this stays unchecked. The germline gives CDR1 LNHNV, CDR2 YYDKDF (reference sequence). The CDR3 runs 18 residues. The CDR3 region is CATSTPGLADGGPYEQYF.

This chain joins TRBV5-1 and TRBJ2-3. Germline values: CDR1 SGHRS, CDR2 YFSETQ. The CDR3 is 14 residues long. The CDR3 protein is CASSLVGWTDTQYF.

V gene TRBV29-1 combines with J gene TRBJ2-5; TCRdb proposes TRBD1, but this gene call is untestable without DNA. The CDR3 length is 11 residues. Germline V gene sequence: CDR1 SQVTM, CDR2 ANQGSEA. The CDR3 protein is CTGGGQETQYF.

The V call is TRBV6-5, the J call TRBJ2-1. Germline V CDR1 and CDR2: MNHEY, SVGAGI. This CDR3 comprises 14 residues. The CDR3 loop is CASSYLMGTGEQFF.

This CDR3 reads CASSKGDGMDQPQHF. The chain combines TRBV21-1 with TRBJ1-5; there is no DNA to check the TCRdb D call of TRBD1. TRBV21-1 is a pseudogene. CDR3 length: 15 amino acids.